This paragraph covers one TCR beta chain sequence. Methods used by the authors: Estimated nucleated cell counts came from reference gene primer amplification. This table comes from immunoSEQ multiplex PCR, and its TCRdb copy is limited to in-frame clones, with some not included. D and trimming were read from the DNA, whereas the V and J calls and clone size are those reported in that table. The table includes 300,000 to 400,000 clones, 80% to 90% detected once. The CDR3 has 15 residues. Trimming cost V 3 bases and J 0 bases, with 6 bases left between them. Germline-derived CDR1 and CDR2 are LGHDT and YNNKEL (reference sequence). This entry comes from a study of blood T cell repertoires in COVID-19. At the level of the study: PBMCs, B-cell-depleted T cells, or T cells were the source of the cDNA or gDNA that made up the material.

This clonotype originated in a man in his fifties or sixties with active or convalescent COVID-19. The source material was peripheral blood. The chain carries TRBV3-1 (or the pseudogene TRBV3-2) and TRBJ1-6; D is ambiguous. The CDR3 sequence is CASSHSLSYNSPLHF. The DNA of the CDR3 is TGTGCCAGCAGCCACTCTCTCTCCTATAATTCACCCCTCCACTTT.